The source of this T cell receptor (beta chain) is a study of identical twins. Whole-study findings and limits: Interpretation of the results relied on cross-sectional statistical analysis and not on following the same donors. Zero-insertion analyses could be partly confounded by invariant MAIT and iNKT cells.

V gave up 4 bases and J gave up 1 base, with 11 bases separating them. The germline V gene encodes CDR1 DFQATT and CDR2 SNEGSKA (reference sequence). The CDR3 covers 13 residues. Comment on this clonotype: Its specificity is unknown.

Each CDR3 protein is one row after TCRdb ran MiXCR on the 5' RACE reads. The sample includes around 250,000 distinct CDR3 sequences, around 8.8% of them seen just once. The sample also formed part of further work on yellow fever vaccine responses in identical twins.

Source material: CD8+ T cells sorted from blood. The clonotype originates from a woman aged 18 to 35 in good health. V usage is TRBV20-1 and J usage is TRBJ2-7, with D perhaps TRBD2 (6 bases). The CDR3 sequence: CSAIADESYEQYF. CDR3 coding DNA: TGCAGTGCTATAGCGGACGAATCCTACGAGCAGTACTTC.